This T cell receptor beta chain stems from a study of identical twins. Study observations and caveats: Abundant cord blood beta clonotypes carried fewer insertions; memory repertoires showed none. Invariant MAIT and iNKT cells could partly confound zero-insertion analyses. Weaker excess twin sharing was seen among beta out-of-frame sequences.

CDR1 is SGDLS, CDR2 YYNGEE, per germline. The CDR3 loop spans 14 amino acids. The V end lost 3 bases, the J end lost 0 bases, and 9 bases lay between the germline ends. Points on this clonotype: Its specificity is unknown.

TCRdb redid the calling of the 5' RACE reads with MiXCR, one entry per CDR3 protein. The table lists some 690,000 distinct CDR3 sequences, over 20% of them singletons. This sample was also put to use in a study of T cells expressing NK-cell markers.

The sequencing sample was made of PBMCs. This receptor was identified in a woman aged 18-35 years in good health. The chain uses TRBV9 and TRBJ1-2, with a tentative D call TRBD1 (6 bases). Written as DNA, the CDR3 is TGTGCCAGCAGCGGACAGGTTTCTAACTATGGCTACACCTTC. This encodes CASSGQVSNYGYTF.